This TCR beta chain originates from a study of T cell responses to AZD1222 COVID-19 vaccine. Study-level results: Reportedly, nearly half the spike-specific TCRs target unmutated variant regions. Most donors were white British and more were female, and clonal diversity was possibly underestimated.

Germline CDR1 reads SGHRS; CDR2 reads YFSETQ. V lost 0 bases and J lost 4, with 7 bases in between. The CDR3 runs 13 residues. On this clone itself: Its antigen is undetermined.

The protocol was immunoSEQ multiplex PCR, while the TCRdb copy is restricted to in-frame clones and leaves out a portion. The top ten clones hold 3% to 3.5% of a sample with some 150,000 clones, approximately 90% of them seen once. This rearrangement joins TRBV5-1 to TRBJ1-2; D is ambiguous. Sample: peripheral blood, taken on day 0 of AZD1222 vaccination. The sequence derives from an adult in good health. The CDR3 bases are TGCGCCAGCAGCTTGGACAGCCCCTATGGCTACACCTTC. Its protein product is CASSLDSPYGYTF.